This T cell receptor beta chain was sequenced in a study of beta chain features in type 1 diabetes. Points from the study as a whole: Across all four CD4+ subsets, people with type 1 diabetes showed modestly shorter TCRB CDR3s.

This clone appeared a few times. Its antigen is unknown. V dropped 3 bases and J dropped 5; count of bases not matched to a gene: 8. The CDR3 is 15 residues long. Germline lookup yields CDR1 SGDLS and CDR2 YYNGEE. The investigators reverse transcribed all of the isolated RNA, so they sequenced expressed TCRB transcripts. Sequenced by immunoSEQ multiplex PCR; TCRdb stores in-frame clones only, minus some. Among some 200,000 clones listed, about a sixth were seen once. The clonotype originates from a man aged 25 to 45 with type 1 diabetes. The sequenced sample was naive CD4+ T cells from blood. The chain recombines TRBV9 with TRBJ2-5; 9 bases are shared with TRBD1. This CDR3 reads CASSAQTGGAETQYF. The DNA for the CDR3 is TGTGCCAGCAGCGCCCAAACAGGGGGCGCGGAGACCCAGTACTTC.